This section outlines one T cell receptor beta chain sequence together with its context. Its cognate antigen has yet to be identified. No base quality information exists; no much larger clone differs at one position. These data belong to a study of CD8 T cells in ankylosing spondylitis listed by TCRdb under 2017. As for the study more broadly: The study profiled T cell receptor beta repertoires in healthy donors and ankylosing spondylitis patients to find disease-linked TCR variants. Samples of peripheral blood were taken, and for ankylosing spondylitis patients, synovial fluid was collected as well. The full study cohort was made up of about 24 ankylosing spondylitis patients and 108 healthy donors. Study-wide conclusions, independent of this receptor: The disease-linked clones had a CD8+ phenotype and were found at relatively low frequencies in peripheral blood. Blood from ankylosing spondylitis patients appeared to be characterized by a TCR beta motif composed of eight or nine highly homologous amino acid variants. The disease-linked clones were reported as significantly enriched in matched synovial fluid samples from ankylosing spondylitis patients. Some motif variants were previously reported in synovial fluid and blood of reactive arthritis patients, suggesting common disease-initiation mechanisms.

CDR1 MGHDK and CDR2 SYGVNS were looked up in the germline V gene. Trimming costs V 4 bases and J 0 bases, and their ends lie 13 bases apart. Spanning cysteine to phenylalanine, the CDR3 consists of 16 amino acids. This entry keeps only the CDR3 DNA: 48 bases, framed from base 1. The data were produced on an Illumina HiSeq 2500. TCR beta libraries were prepared by quantitative 5'-RACE with molecular barcodes. In the authors' own workflow: A new computational method based on a probabilistic model of VDJ rearrangement was used to identify disease-linked TCR variants. The public sequencing data were trimmed at Q25 with fastp and processed into clonotypes with MiXCR by TCRdb, which kept only in-frame beta chains. Duplicate CDR3 protein sequences are folded into a single record with the most common DNA and genes. The V and J calls reflect TCRdb's pipeline rather than the authors' work. The sample data list 350,000 or so distinct CDR3 sequences, and 8% of these were observed just once. The ten largest clones capture 13% to 15% of the sample.

The sequence was collected from a male donor with ankylosing spondylitis. The rearrangement joined TRBV25-1 to TRBJ2-4; the D gene cannot be resolved reliably. Material: blood, either unsorted or a sorted T cell fraction (not recorded which). The CDR3 region: CASSVGERLAKNIQYF. The DNA is as follows: TGTGCCAGCAGTGTTGGGGAAAGATTAGCCAAAAACATTCAGTACTTC. The full variable domain, completed from the reference TRBV25-1 and TRBJ2-4 proteins outside the CDR3, reads EADIYQTPRYLVIGTGKKITLECSQTMGHDKMYWYQQDPGMELHLIHYSYGVNSTEKGDLSSESTVSRIRTEHFPLTLESARPSHTSQYLCASSVGERLAKNIQYFGAGTRLSVL.